The clone carrying this T cell receptor (beta chain) was observed many times. The data originate from a study of T cells after yellow fever vaccination. CDR1 is WNHNN, CDR2 SYGVQD, per germline (reference sequence). The CDR3 contains 13 residues. V lost 6 bases to trimming and J lost 9 bases; unmatched junction nucleotides: 5. TCRdb re-called the 5' RACE reads with MiXCR, one entry per CDR3 protein. The sample yields approximately 250,000 distinct CDR3 sequences, roughly 4% seen once. The chain has TRBV10-1 and TRBJ2-1, with 10 bases aligning to TRBD2. Sequenced here: PBMCs, sampled 15 days after the yellow fever booster vaccination. This receptor was identified in a man aged 18-30 years who received the YFV17D yellow fever vaccine. DNA for the CDR3: TGCGCCAGCAGCCAGCGGGAGGGGACTGAGCAGTTCTTC. This encodes CASSQREGTEQFF.